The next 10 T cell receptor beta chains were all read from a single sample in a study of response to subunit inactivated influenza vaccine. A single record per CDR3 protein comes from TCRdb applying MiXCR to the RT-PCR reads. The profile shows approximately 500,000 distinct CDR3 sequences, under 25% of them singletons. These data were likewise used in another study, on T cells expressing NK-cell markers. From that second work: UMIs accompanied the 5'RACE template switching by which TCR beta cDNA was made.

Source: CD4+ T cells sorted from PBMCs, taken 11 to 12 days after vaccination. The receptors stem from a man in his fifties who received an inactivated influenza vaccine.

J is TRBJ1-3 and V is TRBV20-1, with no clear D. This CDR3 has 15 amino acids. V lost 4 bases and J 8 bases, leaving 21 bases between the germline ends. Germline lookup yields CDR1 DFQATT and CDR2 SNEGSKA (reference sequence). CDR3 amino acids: CSAMNRLLYRDTIYF. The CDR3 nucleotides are TGCAGTGCTATGAACCGACTGCTTTATAGGGACACCATATATTTT.

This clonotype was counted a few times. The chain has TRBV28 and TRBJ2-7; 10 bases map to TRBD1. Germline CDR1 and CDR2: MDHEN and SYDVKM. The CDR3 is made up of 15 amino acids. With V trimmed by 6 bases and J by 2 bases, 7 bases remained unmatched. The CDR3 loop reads CASSRDRGTTYEQYF. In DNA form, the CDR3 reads TGTGCCAGCAGCAGGGACAGGGGAACAACCTACGAGCAGTACTTC. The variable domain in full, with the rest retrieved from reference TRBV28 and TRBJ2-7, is DVKVTQSSRYLVKRTGEKVFLECVQDMDHENMFWYRQDPGLGLRLIYFSYDVKMKEKGDIPEGYSVSREKKERFSLILESASTNQTSMYLCASSRDRGTTYEQYFGPGTRLTVT.

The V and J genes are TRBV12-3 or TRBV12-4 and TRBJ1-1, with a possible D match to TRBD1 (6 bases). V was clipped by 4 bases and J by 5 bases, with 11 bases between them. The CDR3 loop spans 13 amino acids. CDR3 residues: CASSSLGGTEAFF. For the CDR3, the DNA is TGTGCCAGCAGTTCTCTAGGGGGAACTGAAGCTTTCTTT.

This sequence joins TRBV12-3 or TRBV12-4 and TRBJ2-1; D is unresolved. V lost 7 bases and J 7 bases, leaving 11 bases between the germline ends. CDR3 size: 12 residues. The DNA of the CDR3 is TGTGCCAGCACCCTCGGCAGGAATGAGCAGTTCTTC. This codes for CASTLGRNEQFF.

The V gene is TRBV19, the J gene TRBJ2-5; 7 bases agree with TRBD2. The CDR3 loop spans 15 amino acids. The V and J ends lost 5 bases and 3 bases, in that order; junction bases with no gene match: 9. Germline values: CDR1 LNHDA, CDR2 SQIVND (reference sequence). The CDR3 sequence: CASSWRRGTEETQYF. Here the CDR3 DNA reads TGTGCCAGTAGTTGGCGGCGGGGGACCGAAGAGACCCAGTACTTC.

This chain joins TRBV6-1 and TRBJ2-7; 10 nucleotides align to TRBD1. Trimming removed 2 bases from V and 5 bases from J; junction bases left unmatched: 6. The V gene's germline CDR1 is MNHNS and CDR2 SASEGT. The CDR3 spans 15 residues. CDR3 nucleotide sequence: TGTGCCAGCAGTGAACCGGGACAGGGGCGCGACGAGCAGTACTTC. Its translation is CASSEPGQGRDEQYF.

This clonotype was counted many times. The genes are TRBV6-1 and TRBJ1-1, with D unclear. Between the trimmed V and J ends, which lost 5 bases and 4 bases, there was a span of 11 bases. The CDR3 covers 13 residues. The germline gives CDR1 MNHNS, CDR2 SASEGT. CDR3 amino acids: CASSTGQLTEAFF. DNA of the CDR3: TGTGCCAGCAGTACGGGCCAGCTCACTGAAGCTTTCTTT.

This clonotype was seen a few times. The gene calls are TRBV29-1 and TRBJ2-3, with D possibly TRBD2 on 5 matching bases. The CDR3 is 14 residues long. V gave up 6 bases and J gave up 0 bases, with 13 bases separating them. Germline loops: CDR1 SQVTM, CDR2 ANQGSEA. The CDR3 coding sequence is TGCAGCGTCTCTCTAGCAAAGAGCACAGATACGCAGTATTTT. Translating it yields CSVSLAKSTDTQYF.

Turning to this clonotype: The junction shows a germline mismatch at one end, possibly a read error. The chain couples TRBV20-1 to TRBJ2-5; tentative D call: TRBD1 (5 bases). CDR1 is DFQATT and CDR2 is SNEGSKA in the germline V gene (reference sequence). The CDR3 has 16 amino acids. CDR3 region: CIASGFVAGIQETQYF. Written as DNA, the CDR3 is TGCATTGCTAGTGGGTTTGTAGCAGGGATCCAAGAGACCCAGTACTTC.

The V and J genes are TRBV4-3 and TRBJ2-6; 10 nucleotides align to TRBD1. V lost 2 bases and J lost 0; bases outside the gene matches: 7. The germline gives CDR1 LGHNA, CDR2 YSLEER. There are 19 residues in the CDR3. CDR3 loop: CASSQTSGTGDSGANVLTF. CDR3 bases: TGCGCCAGCAGCCAAACATCCGGGACAGGGGACTCTGGGGCCAACGTCCTGACTTTC.